What follows describes a single TCR beta chain. The sample comes from a study of CD8 T cells in Susac syndrome. The CDR3 has 16 amino acids. Per germline, CDR1 LNHDA and CDR2 SQIVND (reference sequence). Trimming took off 1 base at V and 2 bases at J, with 15 bases between the two ends. RNA totalling about 0.45 to 1 ug underwent reverse transcription with random hexamers. TCRdb fed the immunoSEQ multiplex PCR reads into MiXCR, producing one record per CDR3 protein. This sample yields 110,000 or so distinct CDR3 sequences, of which about 92% are seen a single time; approximately 0.093% belongs to the top ten.

The material sequenced was CD4+ T cells from PBMCs. The receptor comes from a human donor with multiple sclerosis. V and J are TRBV19 and TRBJ2-7; no definite D call. The CDR3 sequence is CASSIATGPLAYEQYF. CDR3 sequence (DNA): TGTGCCAGTAGTATAGCCACCGGCCCTTTGGCCTACGAGCAGTACTTC.